These 20 T cell receptor beta chains were all obtained from the same sample, sequenced in a study of shared clonotypes between healthy human individuals. Measured with immunoSEQ multiplex PCR; TCRdb has only the in-frame clones, and not every one. The sample carries around 2.5 million clones, more than 85% recorded once. What was sequenced was naive CD4+ T cells from PBMCs. Sample subset: CD45RA+ positively selected. Receptors originate from a man aged 18 to 30 in good health. Some clones in this sample may be carry-over from other donors' samples.

The chain employs TRBV18 and TRBJ1-1; a weak D match, TRBD1 (5 bases). Germline-derived CDR1 and CDR2 are KGHSH and LQKENI. Trimming left V 6 bases short and J 1 base short, with 15 bases between. This CDR3 region has 15 residues. The DNA of the CDR3 is TGTGCCAGCTCCCTCAACGGGGGAGCGAACACTGAAGCTTTCTTT. This translates into CASSLNGGANTEAFF.

The V gene is TRBV5-1, the J gene TRBJ2-5; possibly TRBD2 for D (6 bases). Germline CDR1 reads SGHRS; CDR2 reads YFSETQ. V lost 5 bases to trimming and J lost 0 bases, with 14 bases between them. The CDR3 covers 15 residues. Written as DNA, the CDR3 is TGCGCCAGCAGGTGGGCGGGGTTGTACCAAGAGACCCAGTACTTC. It is translated as CASRWAGLYQETQYF.

This chain uses TRBV5-1 with TRBJ2-2; the match to TRBD2 covers 7 bases. The V and J ends lost 1 base and 0 bases, in that order; junction bases with no gene match: 3. There are 16 residues in the CDR3. Germline CDR1 reads SGHRS; CDR2 reads YFSETQ. The CDR3 bases are TGCGCCAGCAGCTTGTTTGCGGGAGCGAACACCGGGGAGCTGTTTTTT. Amino acids: CASSLFAGANTGELFF.

Written as DNA, the CDR3 is TGTGCCAGCAGCCCCCCGACAACTACCTCTGGAAACACCATATATTTT. Its protein is CASSPPTTTSGNTIYF. The chain employs TRBV11-2 and TRBJ1-3; D uncertain. This CDR3 is 16 amino acids long. The germline V gene encodes CDR1 SGHAT and CDR2 FQNNGV. Trimming left V 5 bases short and J 0 bases short, with 14 bases between.

The CDR3 loop reads CASSIQSLNYGYTF. The CDR3 DNA follows: TGTGCCAGTAGTATCCAATCCTTAAACTATGGCTACACCTTC. The chain combines TRBV19 with TRBJ1-2, with no clear D. Trimming took 3 bases from V and 2 from J, leaving 10 bases between them. This CDR3 is 14 amino acids long. Per germline, CDR1 LNHDA and CDR2 SQIVND (reference sequence).

The rearrangement links TRBV11-3 to TRBJ2-7, with D hard to call. Trimming took 5 bases from V and 2 from J, leaving 10 bases between them. This CDR3 has 13 amino acids. Germline loops: CDR1 SGHNT, CDR2 YENEEA. In nucleotides, the CDR3 is TGTGCCAGCAGCAAAGGGCCAACCTACGAGCAGTACTTC. It codes for CASSKGPTYEQYF.

The V gene is TRBV30, the J gene TRBJ2-6; the D is unclear. Germline V lookup: CDR1 GTSNPN, CDR2 SVGIG (reference sequence). The CDR3 has 16 residues. V lost 5 bases and J 4 bases, leaving 18 bases between the germline ends. CDR3 sequence (DNA): TGTGCCTGGTATCCGGGCCTCCTCCCCGGGGCCAACGTCCTGACTTTC. As protein: CAWYPGLLPGANVLTF.

The V gene is TRBV28, the J gene TRBJ1-1, with D perhaps TRBD1 (5 bases). Germline CDR1 reads MDHEN; CDR2 reads SYDVKM. V lost 9 bases and J 1 base, leaving 6 bases between the germline ends. This CDR3 is built from 11 residues. The CDR3: CASDRNTEAFF. The CDR3 bases are TGTGCCAGTGACAGGAACACTGAAGCTTTCTTT.

The rearrangement joins TRBV14 to TRBJ2-3, with 10 bases matching TRBD2. There are 19 residues in the CDR3. J was trimmed by 1 base and V by 5 bases; bases with no gene match: 15. Germline loops: CDR1 SGHDN, CDR2 FVKESK. CDR3 amino acids: CASSKGLSLAGAGTDTQYF. The DNA of the CDR3 is TGTGCCAGCAGCAAAGGCCTATCCCTAGCGGGGGCTGGCACAGATACGCAGTATTTT.

V and J are TRBV5-1 and TRBJ2-1; 7 bases line up with TRBD1. J was trimmed by 7 bases and V by 3 bases; bases with no gene match: 16. The CDR3 is made up of 17 amino acids. Germline CDR1 is SGHRS and CDR2 is YFSETQ. DNA for the CDR3: TGCGCCAGCAGCTCTCGAAAGACAGGGCGAAATGAAAATGAGCAGTTCTTC. Translating it yields CASSSRKTGRNENEQFF.

The chain employs TRBV10-3 and TRBJ1-1; a possible D gene is TRBD1 (6 bases). The CDR3 covers 13 residues. Germline V gene sequence: CDR1 ENHRY, CDR2 SYGVKD. V lost 2 bases, J lost 11 bases, and 15 bases lay in between. The CDR3 is CAISEGGRPEAFF. DNA for the CDR3: TGTGCCATCAGTGAGGGGGGGCGACCCGAGGCTTTCTTT.

This sequence joins TRBV18 and TRBJ1-5; 7 positions match TRBD1. With 2 bases clipped from V and 1 base from J, the junction kept 8 bases outside the gene matches. The CDR3 has 17 amino acids. CDR1 KGHSH and CDR2 LQKENI come from the germline V gene. Here the CDR3 reads CASSPVNGRGSNQPQHF. As DNA, the CDR3 is TGTGCCAGCTCACCAGTAAATGGCAGGGGGAGCAATCAGCCCCAGCATTTT.

The CDR3 loop reads CSALDSLSFNTEAFF. The CDR3 DNA reads as TGCAGCGCCCTGGACAGCCTATCATTTAACACTGAAGCTTTCTTT. This chain joins TRBV29-1 and TRBJ1-1, with a possible D match to TRBD1 (6 bases). The V gene lost 7 bases and the J gene lost 2 bases, with 20 bases spanning the gap. The germline CDR1 and CDR2 sequences are SQVTM and ANQGSEA. The CDR3 totals 15 residues.

The chain carries TRBV9 and TRBJ2-5, with 9 bases matching TRBD2. The J segment lost 2 bases and the V segment lost 2 bases, leaving 4 bases of the junction unmatched. Germline V gene lookup returns CDR1 SGDLS and CDR2 YYNGEE. CDR3 length equals 15 residues. In DNA, the CDR3 is TGTGCCAGCAGCGTGCTAGCGGGAAATCAAGAGACCCAGTACTTC. It translates to CASSVLAGNQETQYF. The full variable domain, in which reference TRBV9 and TRBJ2-5 provide the parts outside the CDR3, is DSGVTQTPKHLITATGQRVTLRCSPRSGDLSVYWYQQSLDQGLQFLIQYYNGEERAKGNILERFSAQQFPDLHSELNLSSLELGDSALYFCASSVLAGNQETQYFGPGTRLLVL.

The genes are TRBV5-8 and TRBJ1-5; a weak D match, TRBD1 (5 bases). The CDR3 length is 15 residues. Germline lookup yields CDR1 SGHTS and CDR2 YDEGEE. Trimming took off 0 bases at V and 4 bases at J, with 11 bases between the two ends. This CDR3 is CASSLGQTHNQPQHF. CDR3 bases: TGTGCCAGCAGCTTGGGACAGACCCATAATCAGCCCCAGCATTTT.

On this clone: Distinct nucleotide sequences in the sample also encode this CDR3. The V call is TRBV6-6, the J call TRBJ1-1; D not certain. The CDR3 is made up of 13 amino acids. V shed 0 bases and J shed 4 bases, with 6 bases lying between them. CDR1 is MNHNY and CDR2 is SVGAGI in the germline V gene (reference sequence). CDR3 loop: CASSYSIGTEAFF. CDR3 nucleotide sequence: TGTGCCAGCAGTTACTCGATAGGCACTGAAGCTTTCTTT.

The chain couples TRBV7-7 to TRBJ2-4; no definite D call. Trimming cost V 0 bases and J 6 bases, with 18 bases left between them. CDR3 length: 17 residues. Per the germline V gene, CDR1 is SSHAT and CDR2 is FNYEAQ (reference sequence). Here the CDR3 reads CASSLAYRPDAGNIQYF. CDR3 in DNA: TGTGCCAGCAGCTTAGCGTATCGACCCGACGCAGGAAACATTCAGTACTTC.

This clone is a singleton in its sample. The chain carries TRBV9 and TRBJ2-7; tentatively, D is TRBD1 (6 bases). Germline values: CDR1 SGDLS, CDR2 YYNGEE. The CDR3 runs 15 residues. Trimming pared 3 bases from V and 1 base from J, leaving 14 bases between. The CDR3 coding sequence is TGTGCCAGCAGCGAAGGACAGTTTCTTTCCTACGAGCAGTACTTC. Translating gives CASSEGQFLSYEQYF.

This chain links TRBV12-2 with TRBJ1-2; the table's D call of TRBD1 was not tested on the DNA. TRBV12-2 is a listed pseudogene. This CDR3 spans 14 amino acids. The DNA for the CDR3 is TGTGCAAGTCGCTTTCCCAGGGTCCACTATGGCTACACCTTC. Its protein is CASRFPRVHYGYTF.

Only one count was recorded for this clone. Other nucleotide sequences in the sample specify the same CDR3. The V gene is TRBV29-1, the J gene TRBJ2-7; TRBD2 is a possible D gene (6 bases). Trimming left V 7 bases short and J 4 bases short, with 8 bases between. This CDR3 has 10 amino acids. Germline CDR1 SQVTM, CDR2 ANQGSEA. The CDR3 is CSGGDYEQYF. The DNA for the CDR3 is TGCAGCGGGGGGGATTACGAGCAGTACTTC.